The rows below give T cell receptor beta chains drawn from one sample of a study of cytomegalovirus exposure and HLA in healthy donors. The protocol was immunoSEQ multiplex PCR, while the TCRdb copy is restricted to in-frame clones and leaves out a portion. Among about 94,000 clones listed, about 80% were seen once. Sample: PBMCs. These TCRs come from a male donor in good health and CMV-seronegative. Both conserved end residues are part of each CDR3. Fields, in order: V gene, D gene, J gene, clone size, CDR3 protein, CDR3 DNA. The D gene is left open where the match is weak. The listing skips clone size in some rows; elsewhere it reads once, few, many or a size class.

V: TRBV2; D: .; J: TRBJ1-5; size: .; CDR3: CASSARFANQPQHF; DNA: TGTGCCAGCAGTGCGAGGTTTGCCAATCAGCCCCAGCATTTT
V: TRBV11-3; D: TRBD1; J: TRBJ1-3; size: .; CDR3: CASSEGQGAGNTIYF; DNA: TGTGCCAGCAGCGAAGGACAGGGGGCTGGAAACACCATATATTTT
V: TRBV7-9; D: TRBD2; J: TRBJ2-7; size: .; CDR3: CSSSLAESSGRYGYEQYF; DNA: TGTTCCAGCAGCTTAGCCGAGTCTAGCGGGAGGTATGGCTACGAGCAGTACTTC
V: TRBV19; D: TRBD1; J: TRBJ1-1; size: .; CDR3: CASSTSDRGNTEAFF; DNA: TGTGCCAGTAGTACTTCCGACAGGGGAAACACTGAAGCTTTCTTT
V: TRBV11-3; D: .; J: TRBJ2-1; size: few; CDR3: CASSLRGDEQFF; DNA: TGTGCCAGCAGTCTCAGGGGAGATGAGCAGTTCTTC
V: TRBV2; D: TRBD2; J: TRBJ2-3; size: few; CDR3: CASSAGLADTDTQYF; DNA: TGTGCCAGCAGTGCTGGACTAGCGGACACAGATACGCAGTATTTT
V: TRBV15; D: .; J: TRBJ2-1; size: .; CDR3: CATSRERGGYNEQFF; DNA: TGTGCCACCAGCAGAGAGAGGGGAGGATACAATGAGCAGTTCTTC
V: TRBV5-1; D: TRBD1; J: TRBJ1-6; size: once; CDR3: CASRTGQTNSPLHF; DNA: TGCGCCAGCAGGACGGGACAGACAAATTCACCCCTCCACTTT
V: TRBV19; D: TRBD1; J: TRBJ1-2; size: .; CDR3: CASSTRDRGGYGYTF; DNA: TGTGCCAGTAGTACCCGGGACAGGGGTGGCTATGGCTACACCTTC
V: TRBV30; D: TRBD1; J: TRBJ1-2; size: .; CDR3: CAWSVPGGPYGYTF; DNA: TGTGCCTGGAGTGTACCAGGGGGTCCTTATGGCTACACCTTC
V: TRBV5-4; D: TRBD2; J: TRBJ2-1; size: .; CDR3: CASSKAGGAQGNEQFF; DNA: TGTGCCAGCAGCAAAGCGGGGGGCGCCCAAGGTAATGAGCAGTTCTTC
V: TRBV7-2; D: TRBD1; J: TRBJ2-5; size: few; CDR3: CASSSFPRGPETQYF; DNA: TGTGCCAGCAGCTCTTTCCCCAGGGGGCCAGAGACCCAGTACTTC
V: TRBV27; D: TRBD1; J: TRBJ1-1; size: .; CDR3: CASSFRPGQGFEAFF; DNA: TGTGCCAGCAGTTTTCGACCGGGACAGGGATTTGAAGCTTTCTTT
V: TRBV9; D: TRBD1; J: TRBJ1-2; size: few; CDR3: CASSTTGGVYGYTF; DNA: TGTGCCAGCAGCACAACAGGGGGTGTCTATGGCTACACCTTC
V: TRBV5-4; D: .; J: TRBJ1-1; size: .; CDR3: CASSRPTGNTEAFF; DNA: TGTGCCAGCAGCCGCCCGACAGGGAACACTGAAGCTTTCTTT
V: TRBV28; D: .; J: TRBJ1-2; size: .; CDR3: CASSVVSWGYTF; DNA: TGTGCCAGCAGTGTAGTTTCTTGGGGCTACACCTTC
V: TRBV4-3; D: TRBD1; J: TRBJ1-2; size: .; CDR3: CASSHLQGSNYGYTF; DNA: TGCGCCAGCAGCCATTTACAGGGGTCTAACTATGGCTACACCTTC
V: TRBV5-1; D: .; J: TRBJ2-7; size: .; CDR3: CASSFLQVSSSYEQYF; DNA: TGCGCCAGCAGCTTCTTACAGGTATCTAGCTCCTACGAGCAGTACTTC
V: TRBV19; D: TRBD1; J: TRBJ2-7; size: once; CDR3: CASSIVGQGFVYEQYF; DNA: TGTGCCAGTAGTATAGTAGGACAGGGATTCGTCTACGAGCAGTACTTC
V: TRBV5-1; D: TRBD1; J: TRBJ1-1; size: .; CDR3: CASSPGTVNTEAFF; DNA: TGCGCCAGCAGCCCCGGGACAGTGAACACTGAAGCTTTCTTT
V: TRBV11-2; D: TRBD2; J: TRBJ2-1; size: .; CDR3: CASSFSGSAEQFF; DNA: TGTGCCAGCAGCTTTAGCGGGAGCGCTGAGCAGTTCTTC
V: TRBV28; D: TRBD1; J: TRBJ1-2; size: .; CDR3: CASSLQGQKQANYGYTF; DNA: TGTGCCAGCAGTTTACAGGGACAGAAACAAGCTAACTATGGCTACACCTTC
V: TRBV7-9; D: .; J: TRBJ2-1; size: .; CDR3: CASRFPKGGQQPGDEQFF; DNA: TGTGCCAGCAGATTTCCGAAGGGGGGGCAACAGCCTGGCGATGAGCAGTTCTTC
V: TRBV6-1; D: TRBD2; J: TRBJ2-7; size: .; CDR3: CASSSSGGSSYEQYF; DNA: TGTGCCAGCAGTAGCAGCGGGGGGTCTTCCTACGAGCAGTACTTC
V: TRBV10-2; D: TRBD2; J: TRBJ2-5; size: .; CDR3: CASSEIAGVEQYF; DNA: TGCGCCAGCAGTGAAATAGCGGGGGTTGAGCAGTACTTC
V: TRBV19; D: .; J: TRBJ2-7; size: medium-sized; CDR3: CASSIGREQYF; DNA: TGTGCCAGTAGTATAGGTCGCGAGCAGTACTTC
V: TRBV7-2; D: .; J: TRBJ2-5; size: .; CDR3: CASSLARPPQGTQYF; DNA: TGTGCCAGCAGCTTAGCGCGACCACCCCAGGGGACCCAGTACTTC
V: TRBV4-3; D: .; J: TRBJ2-3; size: once; CDR3: CASSQTLRGGTDTQYF; DNA: TGCGCCAGCAGCCAAACCCTCCGAGGAGGCACAGATACGCAGTATTTT
V: TRBV7-3; D: TRBD1; J: TRBJ2-1; size: .; CDR3: CASSLVGQVDNEQFF; DNA: TGTGCCAGCAGCTTAGTGGGACAGGTAGACAATGAGCAGTTCTTC
V: TRBV29-1; D: .; J: TRBJ1-1; size: .; CDR3: CSVKGGPDTEAFF; DNA: TGCAGCGTGAAGGGGGGGCCGGACACTGAAGCTTTCTTT
V: TRBV21-1; D: .; J: TRBJ2-3; size: .; CDR3: CASSSELAGGREDTQYF; DNA: TGTGCCAGCAGCAGTGAACTAGCGGGAGGCCGGGAGGATACGCAGTATTTT
V: TRBV5-6; D: TRBD2; J: TRBJ2-3; size: .; CDR3: CASSVAGGRTDTQYF; DNA: TGTGCCAGCAGTGTAGCGGGGGGACGCACAGATACGCAGTATTTT
V: TRBV11-2; D: .; J: TRBJ1-2; size: few; CDR3: CASSSSGNYGYTF; DNA: TGTGCCAGCAGCTCCTCAGGCAACTATGGCTACACCTTC
V: TRBV6-1; D: .; J: TRBJ2-7; size: .; CDR3: CASSGSSYEQYF; DNA: TGTGCCAGCAGCGGGAGCTCCTACGAGCAGTACTTC
V: TRBV4-3; D: TRBD1; J: TRBJ2-1; size: once; CDR3: CASSQGGQVFEQFF; DNA: TGCGCCAGCAGCCAGGGGGGACAGGTCTTTGAGCAGTTCTTC
V: TRBV30; D: TRBD1; J: TRBJ1-1; size: .; CDR3: CAWRTGVETEAFF; DNA: TGTGCCTGGAGGACAGGGGTTGAAACTGAAGCTTTCTTT
V: TRBV9; D: .; J: TRBJ2-4; size: .; CDR3: CASSRQDKNIQYF; DNA: TGTGCCAGCAGCCGACAGGACAAAAACATTCAGTACTTC
V: TRBV5-6; D: .; J: TRBJ1-6; size: .; CDR3: CASSLGQQYNSPLHF; DNA: TGTGCCAGCAGCTTGGGACAGCAATATAATTCACCCCTCCACTTT
V: TRBV4-3; D: TRBD1; J: TRBJ1-3; size: .; CDR3: CASSQEGQPGNTIYF; DNA: TGCGCCAGCAGCCAAGAGGGACAGCCAGGAAACACCATATATTTT
V: TRBV5-6; D: TRBD1; J: TRBJ1-5; size: few; CDR3: CASSTQGPEPQHF; DNA: TGTGCCAGCAGCACACAGGGGCCAGAGCCCCAGCATTTT
V: TRBV4-1; D: TRBD2; J: TRBJ2-5; size: once; CDR3: CASSPVERDLETQYF; DNA: TGCGCCAGCAGCCCGGTGGAGCGGGATCTAGAGACCCAGTACTTC
V: TRBV9; D: TRBD1; J: TRBJ2-1; size: .; CDR3: CASSVPPGQGHNEQFF; DNA: TGTGCCAGCAGCGTGCCGCCGGGACAGGGACACAATGAGCAGTTCTTC
V: TRBV5-6; D: TRBD1; J: TRBJ1-4; size: .; CDR3: CASSFAGGSEKLFF; DNA: TGTGCCAGCAGTTTTGCAGGGGGCAGTGAAAAACTGTTTTTT
V: TRBV28; D: TRBD1; J: TRBJ1-2; size: .; CDR3: CASSFTTGGLGGYTF; DNA: TGTGCCAGCAGTTTCACGACAGGGGGGTTAGGGGGCTACACCTTC
V: TRBV27; D: .; J: TRBJ2-5; size: .; CDR3: CASSRGQETQYF; DNA: TGTGCCAGCAGTCGGGGCCAAGAGACCCAGTACTTC
V: TRBV5-6; D: .; J: TRBJ1-3; size: .; CDR3: CASRVYSGNTIYF; DNA: TGTGCCAGCCGTGTCTACTCTGGAAACACCATATATTTT
V: TRBV7-2; D: .; J: TRBJ1-2; size: .; CDR3: CASSLSQGLGYGYTF; DNA: TGTGCCAGCAGCCTTAGCCAGGGGCTAGGTTATGGCTACACCTTC
V: TRBV9; D: .; J: TRBJ1-1; size: once; CDR3: CASSVQDTEAFF; DNA: TGTGCCAGCAGCGTCCAGGACACTGAAGCTTTCTTT
V: TRBV5-1; D: .; J: TRBJ2-3; size: .; CDR3: CASSLSGSTDTQYF; DNA: TGCGCCAGCAGCTTGAGCGGCTCCACAGATACGCAGTATTTT
V: TRBV7-2; D: .; J: TRBJ2-5; size: .; CDR3: CASSSGRQGTQYF; DNA: TGTGCCAGCAGCTCCGGACGTCAGGGGACCCAGTACTTC